The present T cell receptor beta chain was sequenced within a study of cytomegalovirus exposure and HLA in healthy donors. The PCR employed 60 Vbeta primers together with 13 Jbeta primers. Some clones are missing from TCRdb's copy, which holds only in-frame ones; the method was immunoSEQ multiplex PCR. The sample has around 200,000 clones, about four fifths seen once; the top ten hold roughly 6%. The sample consisted of PBMCs. The source is a man aged 40-55 years in good health and CMV-seropositive.

The CDR3 DNA follows: TGTGCCAGCAGCGCGGGGTCTAGCGGGAGAGTCTACGAGCAGTACTTC. This encodes CASSAGSSGRVYEQYF. This rearrangement joins TRBV11-2 to TRBJ2-7; 10 positions match TRBD2. The germline gives CDR1 SGHAT, CDR2 FQNNGV. This CDR3 is built from 16 residues. V lost 5 bases, J lost 3 bases, and 10 bases stayed unmatched.